This entry concerns a single T cell receptor beta chain. This clone's antigen is unknown. The input lacks base qualities; no much larger clone sits a single base away. Patients with a history of autoimmune disease or receiving systemic immunosuppression were excluded from the trial. Peripheral blood for TCR sequencing was drawn from every dose cohort at baseline, at cycle 4 day 1 and at cycle 7 day 1. Samples came from an open-label, multicenter, first-in-human phase I dose-escalation trial of ivuxolimab. The trial enrolled adults with locally advanced or metastatic head and neck squamous cell, hepatocellular, melanoma or renal cell carcinoma. Before TCR sequencing, CD4+ T cells and CD8+ T cells were sorted from peripheral blood as separate populations. For sequencing of the TCRbeta CDR3 region, genomic DNA was extracted from the sorted cells. TCRbeta CDR3 regions were sequenced using the immunoSEQ Assay. The source is immuneACCESS, and TCRdb retained only in-frame sequences with V and J called. Part of the clones is not carried over; for the studies checked, unresolved V genes explain less than half of this, and the remainder is unexplained. Counted in this sample were tens of thousands of clones; 90% of them appeared once. The ten largest clonotypes hold 0.37% of the sample.

The entry originates in a study of OX40 agonist ivuxolimab in advanced cancers. For the study in its entirety: The costimulatory receptor OX40 (CD134) was targeted by ivuxolimab, a fully human IgG2 agonistic monoclonal antibody. Intravenous ivuxolimab was administered to patients every 2 weeks at six dose levels: 0.01, 0.1, 0.3, 1.5, 3 and 10 mg/kg. Among the roughly 54 dose-escalation patients, about 19 had hepatocellular carcinoma, roughly 15 melanoma, 9 renal cell carcinoma and 9 head and neck cancer. In the dose-escalation cohort, more than 75% of patients were male, and the mean age was approximately 60 years, with a range of 23 to 79. Prior anti-PD-1, anti-PD-L1 or anti-CTLA-4 therapy was permitted, and checkpoint inhibitors had been received by roughly two fifths of dose-escalation patients. Three dose-escalation patients achieved partial responses, one with hepatocellular carcinoma and two with cutaneous melanoma. The point of sequencing TCRbeta in the periphery was to test whether ivuxolimab changed TCR sequence diversity and drove clonal T-cell expansion. The monotherapy dose-escalation portion (N ≈ 50 patients) of the phase I ivuxolimab trial is reported in the paper.

Beyond this particular receptor, the publication reports: Low levels of normalized T-cell clonal expansion were also seen in some patients who did not respond. In the 0.1-3.0 mg/kg groups, partial responders had among the lowest normalized peripheral clonal expansion, particularly in CD8+ T cells. At doses of 0.1 to 3.0 mg/kg, clonal expansion of both CD4+ and CD8+ blood T cells was observed from baseline to week 6. After ivuxolimab, more expanded clones were found on average in CD8+ T cells than in CD4+ T cells. The antigen specificity of the peripheral T cells that underwent clonal expansion was not determined.

V and J are truncated by 4 bases and 5 bases respectively, leaving an intervening sequence of 18 bases. CDR3 length: 15 amino acids, cysteine to phenylalanine. The only DNA kept is the CDR3, 45 bases in frame from the first base. Taken from the germline V gene (reference sequence), the CDR1 and CDR2 loops are SGHKS and YYEKEE. This clonotype was obtained from an adult with an advanced solid tumor such as melanoma, head and neck, liver or kidney cancer. The sample consisted of CD4+ or CD8+ T cells sorted from blood, taken in a trial of the OX40 agonist ivuxolimab. Here the chain combines TRBV5-5 and TRBJ2-5; the D segment is perhaps TRBD1 or TRBD2, each sharing 5 matched bases. This receptor has the CDR3 CASSDPGRPAETQYF. The DNA sequence is TGTGCCAGCAGCGACCCGGGACGCCCGGCTGAGACCCAGTACTTC.